One and the same sample provided the 13 T cell receptor beta chains below, sequenced in a study of blood T cells in healthy people across ages. With a J-beta primer mix and a sample-barcoded 5' primer, a second PCR ran roughly 6 to 11 cycles. TCRdb re-called the 5' RACE reads with MiXCR, one entry per CDR3 protein. Of about 560,000 distinct CDR3 sequences listed, around 27% are singletons. The same data also contributed to another study, on T cells of mothers and their children.

Sequencing input: blood. These receptors originate from a boy between 2 and 10 years old in good health.

This clonotype was detected a few times. This chain links TRBV5-8 with TRBJ1-2; 8 nucleotides agree with TRBD1. Germline CDR1 and CDR2: SGHTS and YDEGEE. This CDR3 is 13 amino acids long. V lost 4 bases, J lost 7 bases, and 6 bases stayed unmatched. CDR3 nucleotides: TGTGCCAGCAGCAATCAGGGGGCCGGTGGCTACACCTTC. This translates into CASSNQGAGGYTF.

This CDR3 is CAIRDSLGSGDTGELFF. The CDR3 nucleotides read TGTGCCATCAGGGACAGTTTAGGGAGTGGGGACACCGGGGAGCTGTTTTTT. This chain links TRBV10-3 with TRBJ2-2, with D possibly matching TRBD1 (6 bases). This CDR3 contains 17 residues. Between the trimmed V and J ends, which lost 6 bases and 3 bases, there was a span of 20 bases. Per the germline V gene, CDR1 is ENHRY and CDR2 is SYGVKD.

This sequence joins TRBV6-1 and TRBJ1-2; no clear D. This CDR3 is 14 amino acids long. Germline assignment: CDR1 MNHNS and CDR2 SASEGT. Trimming shortened V by 2 bases and J by 7 bases, and 14 bases separated the two germline ends. The CDR3 here is CASSELEYLFGYTF. In DNA, the CDR3 is TGTGCCAGCAGTGAATTAGAGTACCTCTTTGGCTACACCTTC.

This clonotype was seen a handful of times. This chain uses TRBV20-1 with TRBJ2-7; 10 positions match TRBD2. V shed 3 bases, J shed 4 bases, and the junction held 9 bases outside the gene matches. CDR3 size: 15 residues. Germline lookup yields CDR1 DFQATT and CDR2 SNEGSKA (reference sequence). CDR3 loop: CSARGVETSGYEQYF. DNA of the CDR3: TGCAGTGCTAGGGGGGTGGAGACTAGCGGGTACGAGCAGTACTTC.

This clonotype was counted a few times. The gene calls are TRBV12-3 or TRBV12-4 and TRBJ2-5; 9 positions agree with TRBD1. CDR3 length: 14 residues. With V trimmed by 6 bases and J by 4 bases, 6 bases remained unmatched. CDR3 DNA sequence: TGTGCCAGCAGGAGGACAGGGGAAGTAGAGACCCAGTACTTC. This translates into CASRRTGEVETQYF.

The J gene is TRBJ2-4, the V gene TRBV28, with 11 bases that match TRBD2. CDR1 is MDHEN and CDR2 is SYDVKM in the germline V gene. The CDR3 totals 14 residues. J was trimmed by 11 bases and V by 6 bases; bases with no gene match: 9. The CDR3 DNA reads as TGTGCCAGCAGCAAAACTAGCGGGGGAGGGGTTCAGTACTTC. It codes for CASSKTSGGGVQYF.

Written as DNA, the CDR3 is TGTGCCAGCAGCCCCACCCTGGGACTAGCGGGCGACAATGAGCAGTTCTTC. It yields the protein CASSPTLGLAGDNEQFF. The chain employs TRBV11-2 and TRBJ2-1; 12 bases match TRBD2. The CDR3 covers 17 residues. Looked up from germline, CDR1 is SGHAT and CDR2 is FQNNGV. Losses at the gene ends were 5 bases for V and 5 bases for J; bases not matched to a gene: 10. Drawing the rest from reference TRBV11-2 and TRBJ2-1, the complete variable domain is EAGVAQSPRYKIIEKRQSVAFWCNPISGHATLYWYQQILGQGPKLLIQFQNNGVVDDSQLPKDRFSAERLKGVDSTLKIQPAKLEDSAVYLCASSPTLGLAGDNEQFFGPGTRLTVL.

CDR3 residues: CASSLRGNQETQYF. CDR3 in DNA: TGTGCCAGCAGCTTACGAGGGAATCAGGAGACCCAGTACTTC. V and J are TRBV7-2 and TRBJ2-5; D is perhaps TRBD2 (5 bases). The V gene lost 2 bases and the J gene lost 5 bases, with 12 bases spanning the gap. There are 14 residues in the CDR3. Per germline, CDR1 SGHTA and CDR2 FQGNSA.

Only a few counts were recorded for this clonotype. The CDR3 region is CAVQGSGNTIYF. The CDR3 DNA reads TGTGCCGTACAGGGGTCTGGAAACACCATATATTTT. The V and J genes are TRBV10-3 and TRBJ1-3, with 7 bases aligning to TRBD1. Germline V gene data show CDR1 as ENHRY and CDR2 as SYGVKD. The CDR3 loop spans 12 amino acids. The ends lost 11 bases at V and 1 base at J; junction bases unmatched: 2.

This clonotype has only a few counts. This chain joins TRBV20-1 and TRBJ2-7; the D gene is possibly TRBD2 (6 bases). V was cut by 3 bases and J by 2 bases, with 11 bases left in between. Germline assignment: CDR1 DFQATT and CDR2 SNEGSKA (reference sequence). The CDR3 runs 13 residues. The CDR3 protein is CSASGGTAYEQYF. CDR3 nucleotide sequence: TGCAGTGCTAGCGGCGGGACGGCCTACGAGCAGTACTTC.

The chain couples TRBV5-1 to TRBJ2-1, with 12 bases identical to TRBD2. V shed 4 bases, J shed 7 bases, and the junction held 6 bases outside the gene matches. The germline V gene encodes CDR1 SGHRS and CDR2 YFSETQ. The CDR3 extends over 15 amino acids. The CDR3 nucleotides are TGCGCCAGCAGCGCCCTAGCGGGGGGGCAGAATGAGCAGTTCTTC. The encoded protein is CASSALAGGQNEQFF. Full variable domain (rest looked up from reference TRBV5-1 and TRBJ2-1): KAGVTQTPRYLIKTRGQQVTLSCSPISGHRSVSWYQQTPGQGLQFLFEYFSETQRNKGNFPGRFSGRQFSNSRSEMNVSTLELGDSALYLCASSALAGGQNEQFFGPGTRLTVL.

The chain is built from TRBV7-2 and TRBJ1-1, with D possibly TRBD1 on 5 matching bases. The CDR3 is 17 amino acids. Germline CDR1 reads SGHTA; CDR2 reads FQGNSA. Trimming cost V 3 bases and J 3 bases, with 20 bases left between them. The CDR3 coding sequence is TGTGCCAGCAGCTTGAGAGGGGTCTATCAAGGCCACACTGAAGCTTTCTTT. Translation gives CASSLRGVYQGHTEAFF.

This clonotype was counted many times. V gene TRBV29-1 combines with J gene TRBJ1-1, with TRBD1 matching 8 bases. Germline trimming cut 3 bases from V and 4 bases from J; bases unmatched to any gene: 1. Germline lookup yields CDR1 SQVTM and CDR2 ANQGSEA. This CDR3 spans 12 amino acids. The CDR3: CSVDRGLTEAFF. Here the CDR3 DNA reads TGCAGCGTTGACAGGGGGCTCACTGAAGCTTTCTTT.